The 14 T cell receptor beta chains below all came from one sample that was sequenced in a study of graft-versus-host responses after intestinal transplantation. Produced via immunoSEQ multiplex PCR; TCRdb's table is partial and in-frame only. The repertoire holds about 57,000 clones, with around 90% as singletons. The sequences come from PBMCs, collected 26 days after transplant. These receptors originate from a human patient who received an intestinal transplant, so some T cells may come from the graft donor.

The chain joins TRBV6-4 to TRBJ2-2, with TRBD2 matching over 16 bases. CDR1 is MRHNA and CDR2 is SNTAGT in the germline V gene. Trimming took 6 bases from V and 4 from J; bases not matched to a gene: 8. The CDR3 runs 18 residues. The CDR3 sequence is CASSGTSGGARGTGELFF. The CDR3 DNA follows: TGTGCCAGCAGCGGGACTAGCGGGGGGGCGCGTGGCACCGGGGAGCTGTTTTTT.

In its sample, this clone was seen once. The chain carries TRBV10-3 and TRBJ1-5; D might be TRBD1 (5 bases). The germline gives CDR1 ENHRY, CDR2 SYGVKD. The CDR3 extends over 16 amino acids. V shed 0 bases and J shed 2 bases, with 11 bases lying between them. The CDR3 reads CAISESGGIGNQPQHF. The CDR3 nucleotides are TGTGCCATCAGTGAGTCGGGGGGAATTGGCAATCAGCCCCAGCATTTT.

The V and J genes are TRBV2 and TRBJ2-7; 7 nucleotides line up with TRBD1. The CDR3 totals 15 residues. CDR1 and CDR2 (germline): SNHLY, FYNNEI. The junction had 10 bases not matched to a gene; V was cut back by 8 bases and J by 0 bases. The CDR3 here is CASVERAGGSYEQYF. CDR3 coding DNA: TGTGCCAGCGTTGAGAGGGCAGGGGGCTCCTACGAGCAGTACTTC.

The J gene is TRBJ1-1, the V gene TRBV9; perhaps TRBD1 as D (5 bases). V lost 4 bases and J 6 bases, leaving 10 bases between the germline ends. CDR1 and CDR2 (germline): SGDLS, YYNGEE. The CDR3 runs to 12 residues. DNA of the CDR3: TGTGCCAGCAGCCCGACAGTTGCTGAAGCTTTCTTT. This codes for CASSPTVAEAFF.

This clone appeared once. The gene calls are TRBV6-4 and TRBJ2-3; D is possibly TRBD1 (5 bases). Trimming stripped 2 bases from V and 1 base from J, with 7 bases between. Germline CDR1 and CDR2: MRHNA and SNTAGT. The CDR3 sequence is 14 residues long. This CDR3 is CASSDGAGTDTQYF. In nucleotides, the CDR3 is TGTGCCAGCAGTGACGGGGCGGGCACAGATACGCAGTATTTT.

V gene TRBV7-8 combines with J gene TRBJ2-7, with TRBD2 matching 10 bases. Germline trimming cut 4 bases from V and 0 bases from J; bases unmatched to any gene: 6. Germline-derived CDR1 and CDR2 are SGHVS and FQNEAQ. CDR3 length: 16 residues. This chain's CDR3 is CASSSLGLANSYEQYF. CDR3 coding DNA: TGTGCCAGCAGCTCGTTGGGACTAGCGAACTCCTACGAGCAGTACTTC.

CDR3 in amino acids: CASSLGANTEAFF. CDR3 DNA: TGTGCCAGCAGCTTGGGGGCGAACACTGAAGCTTTCTTT. The chain has TRBV5-5 and TRBJ1-1; no definite D call. Germline V gives CDR1 SGHKS, CDR2 YYEKEE (reference sequence). The CDR3 runs to 13 residues. V gave up 0 bases and J gave up 1 base, with 4 bases separating them.

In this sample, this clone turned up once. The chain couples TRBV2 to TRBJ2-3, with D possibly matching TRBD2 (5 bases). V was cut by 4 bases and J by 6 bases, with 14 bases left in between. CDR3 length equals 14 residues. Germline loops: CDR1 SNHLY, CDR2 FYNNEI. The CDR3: CASSGQAPGDTQYF. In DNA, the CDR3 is TGTGCCAGCAGTGGGCAGGCCCCGGGGGATACGCAGTATTTT.

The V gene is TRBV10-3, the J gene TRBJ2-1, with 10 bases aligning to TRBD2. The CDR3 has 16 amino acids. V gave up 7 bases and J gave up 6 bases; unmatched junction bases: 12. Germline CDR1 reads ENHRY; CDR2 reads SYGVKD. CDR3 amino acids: CAINPEEAGGPNEQFF. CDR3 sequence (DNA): TGTGCCATCAATCCTGAGGAAGCGGGGGGGCCCAATGAGCAGTTCTTC.

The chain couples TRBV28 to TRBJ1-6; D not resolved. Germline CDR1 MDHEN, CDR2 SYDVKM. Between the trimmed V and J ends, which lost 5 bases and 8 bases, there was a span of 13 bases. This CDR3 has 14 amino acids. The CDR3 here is CASSLGREYSPLHF. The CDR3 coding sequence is TGTGCCAGCAGTCTAGGGAGGGAATATTCACCCCTCCACTTT. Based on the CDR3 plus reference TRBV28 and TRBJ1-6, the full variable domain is DVKVTQSSRYLVKRTGEKVFLECVQDMDHENMFWYRQDPGLGLRLIYFSYDVKMKEKGDIPEGYSVSREKKERFSLILESASTNQTSMYLCASSLGREYSPLHFGNGTRLTVT.

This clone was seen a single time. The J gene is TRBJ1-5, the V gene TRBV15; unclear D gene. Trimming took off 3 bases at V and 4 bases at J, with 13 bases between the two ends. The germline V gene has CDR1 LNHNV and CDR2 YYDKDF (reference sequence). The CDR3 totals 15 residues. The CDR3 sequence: CATSREVGLNQPQHF. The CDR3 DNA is TGTGCCACCAGCAGGGAGGTCGGCTTAAATCAGCCCCAGCATTTT. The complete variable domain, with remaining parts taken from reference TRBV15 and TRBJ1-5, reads DAMVIQNPRYQVTQFGKPVTLSCSQTLNHNVMYWYQQKSSQAPKLLFHYYDKDFNNEADTPDNFQSRRPNTSFCFLDIRSPGLGDTAMYLCATSREVGLNQPQHFGDGTRLSIL.

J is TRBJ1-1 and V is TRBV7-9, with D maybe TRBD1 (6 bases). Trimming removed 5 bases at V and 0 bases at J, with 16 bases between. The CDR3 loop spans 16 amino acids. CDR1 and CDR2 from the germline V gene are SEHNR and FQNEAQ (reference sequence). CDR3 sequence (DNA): TGTGCCAGCAGCCAACGCCTAACAGGGTTGAACACTGAAGCTTTCTTT. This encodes CASSQRLTGLNTEAFF.

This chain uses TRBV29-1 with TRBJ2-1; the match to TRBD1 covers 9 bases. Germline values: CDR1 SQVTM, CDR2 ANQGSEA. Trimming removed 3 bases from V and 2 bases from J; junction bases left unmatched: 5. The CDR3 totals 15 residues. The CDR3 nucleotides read TGCAGCGTTGAGGGGACAGGGCTTACCTACAATGAGCAGTTCTTC. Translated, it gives CSVEGTGLTYNEQFF.

CDR3 DNA sequence: TGTGCCAGCAGCTTCATGGGGGGGGAGACCCAGTACTTC. Amino acid sequence: CASSFMGGETQYF. V gene TRBV5-6 combines with J gene TRBJ2-5, with TRBD2 matching 7 bases. Germline assignment: CDR1 SGHDT and CDR2 YYEEEE. V lost 2 bases, J lost 5 bases, and 3 bases stayed unmatched. The CDR3 contains 13 residues.